Shown below are 22 T cell receptor beta chains from a single sample sequenced in a study of T cells in women clearing cervical HPV infection. Measured with immunoSEQ multiplex PCR; TCRdb has only the in-frame clones, and not every one. This sample's table has roughly 22,000 clones. Sequencing input: blood buffy coat. These receptors all stem from a woman aged 18-70 years with a cervical HPV16 infection that either progressed to CIN3+ or cleared (not recorded which).

Comments on this clone: The read terminates 3 residues before the CDR3 end, so the remaining end is supplied by the germline J gene. The genes are TRBV5-1 and TRBJ2-3; TRBD1 is a possible D gene (6 bases). V was pared by 0 bases and J by 5 bases, with 10 bases between. This CDR3 is 14 amino acids long. Germline-derived CDR1 and CDR2 are SGHRS and YFSETQ. CDR3 in amino acids: CASSLGGPKDTQYF. The part of the CDR3 DNA that was read is TGCGCCAGCAGCTTGGGGGGGCCGAAAGATACG.

To note about this clone: The observed sequence ends 3 residues before the CDR3 terminus, with the missing tail filled in from the germline J gene. The genes are TRBV4-2 and TRBJ2-1, with 8 nucleotides matching TRBD2. The germline gives CDR1 LGHNA, CDR2 YNFKEQ. The trim removed 3 bases at V and 1 base at J, leaving 2 bases unmatched. CDR3 length equals 15 residues. Incomplete CDR3 DNA: TGTGCCAGCAGCCAGGCGGGGGGTTCCTACAATGAG. It translates to CASSQAGGSYNE. The whole CDR3 reads CASSQAGGSYNEQFF.

About this clone: The read stops 3 residues short of the end of the CDR3; the missing end is completed from the germline J gene. This sequence joins TRBV19 and TRBJ1-5, with D tentatively TRBD1 (6 bases). V was pared by 0 bases and J by 4 bases, with 10 bases between. Germline lookup yields CDR1 LNHDA and CDR2 SQIVND (reference sequence). The CDR3 runs to 15 residues. Here the CDR3 reads CASSIEYTGNQPQHF. Incomplete CDR3 DNA: TGTGCCAGTAGTATAGAGTATACAGGGAATCAGCCC.

In regard to this clone: The CDR3 is cut off 3 residues early in the read; its end comes from the germline J gene. The chain carries TRBV2 and TRBJ2-7, with no clear D. The CDR3 spans 15 residues. The germline V gene encodes CDR1 SNHLY and CDR2 FYNNEI. V was shortened by 1 base and J by 3 bases, with 13 bases between the two germline ends. The covered CDR3 bases are TGTGCCAGCAGTGAAGGGTACAGCATCAACTACGAG. It specifies CASSEGYSINYE. From start to end, the CDR3 is CASSEGYSINYEQYF.

As concerns this clone: From the germline J gene comes the end of the CDR3, since the read stops 3 residues before it. V usage is TRBV2 and J usage is TRBJ2-1; 9 bases align to TRBD1. This CDR3 is 13 amino acids long. The germline CDR1 and CDR2 sequences are SNHLY and FYNNEI. V was pared by 5 bases and J by 7 bases, with 3 bases of the junction left unmatched. The CDR3 region is CASSPDRGNEQFF. Incomplete CDR3 DNA: TGTGCCAGCAGTCCGGACAGGGGAAATGAG.

On this clone itself: The sequenced fragment ends 3 residues before the CDR3 boundary, so the rest is inferred from the germline J gene. The genes are TRBV7-2 and TRBJ2-5; D gene ambiguous. Germline CDR1 reads SGHTA; CDR2 reads FQGNSA. Trimming took 5 bases from V and 2 from J, leaving 3 bases between them. The CDR3 totals 11 residues. CDR3 protein: CASSQQETQYF. CDR3 bases read: TGTGCCAGCAGCCAGCAAGAGACC.

On this clone itself: The observed sequence ends 3 residues before the CDR3 terminus, with the missing tail filled in from the germline J gene. The chain is built from TRBV19 and TRBJ2-1; 11 positions match TRBD1. The ends lost 0 bases at V and 3 bases at J; junction bases unmatched: 4. In germline, CDR1 is LNHDA, CDR2 SQIVND (reference sequence). CDR3 length: 17 residues. The part of the CDR3 DNA that was read is TGTGCCAGTAGTATAGATCCCGGGACAGGGGGCTACAATGAG. Translation: CASSIDPGTGGYNE. The entire CDR3 sequence reads CASSIDPGTGGYNEQFF.

Concerning this clone: The read ends 3 residues shy of where the CDR3 ends; the end is completed using the germline J gene. The genes are TRBV20-1 and TRBJ2-5; 8 bases align to TRBD1. The germline gives CDR1 DFQATT, CDR2 SNEGSKA (reference sequence). J lost 5 bases, V lost 6 bases, and 8 bases had no gene match. The CDR3 is 13 amino acids. CDR3 DNA, as far as it was read: TGCAGTGCCAGGGACAGGAGGACCGAGACC. This translates into CSARDRRTET. The complete CDR3 reads CSARDRRTETQYF.

Worth noting for this clone: The sequenced fragment ends 3 residues before the CDR3 boundary, so the rest is inferred from the germline J gene. This specimen includes other DNA sequences encoding the same CDR3. V usage is TRBV18 and J usage is TRBJ1-4, with 7 bases identical to TRBD1. The trim removed 3 bases at V and 7 bases at J, leaving 5 bases unmatched. Germline loops: CDR1 KGHSH, CDR2 LQKENI. This CDR3 has 14 residues. Partial CDR3 DNA: TGTGCCAGCTCACCGGCGACAGGGCGTGAAAAA. Translated, it gives CASSPATGREK. The entire CDR3 protein is CASSPATGREKLFF.

As concerns this clone: The CDR3 end lies 3 residues beyond the end of the read and is filled in from the germline J gene. This chain uses TRBV20-1 with TRBJ1-3, with 8 bases aligning to TRBD1. V trimming: 5 bases; J trimming: 4 bases; junction bases outside the gene matches: 7. In germline, CDR1 is DFQATT, CDR2 SNEGSKA (reference sequence). The CDR3 is made up of 14 amino acids. Incomplete CDR3 DNA: TGCAGTGCTCAGAACAGGGGGACGGGAAACACC. Its translation: CSAQNRGTGNT. The whole CDR3 region reads CSAQNRGTGNTIYF.

Concerning this clone: The read gets to within 3 residues of the CDR3 end, and the germline J gene fills in the rest. The chain carries TRBV7-2 and TRBJ1-2, with 7 bases aligning to TRBD1. CDR3 length: 12 amino acids. CDR1 SGHTA and CDR2 FQGNSA come from the germline V gene. The sequenced part of the CDR3 DNA is TGTGCCAGCAGCTTAGGACAGGGAGGC. This codes for CASSLGQGG. The full CDR3 protein is CASSLGQGGYTF.

About this clone: The read ends 3 residues before the CDR3 terminus; that terminus is restored from the germline J gene. The genes are TRBV10-3 and TRBJ1-5, with a tentative D call TRBD1 (5 bases). CDR1 is ENHRY and CDR2 is SYGVKD in the germline V gene. V gave up 0 bases and J gave up 3 bases, with 9 bases separating them. The CDR3 extends over 15 amino acids. The CDR3 spells CAISESSQVNQPQHF. CDR3 bases read: TGTGCCATCAGTGAGTCGTCACAGGTCAATCAGCCC.

Comments on this clone: The DNA ends 3 residues before the CDR3 does, and the rest of the CDR3 is filled in from the germline J gene. The chain combines TRBV6-1 with TRBJ2-3; possible D gene TRBD2, 6 bases. With 4 bases removed from V and 1 base from J, the gap between germline ends came to 15 bases. The CDR3 spans 16 residues. The germline CDR1 and CDR2 sequences are MNHNS and SASEGT. The CDR3 loop is CASSGGTFLGTDTQYF. The covered CDR3 bases are TGTGCCAGCAGTGGCGGGACTTTTCTGGGCACAGATACG.

Remarks on this clone: Read sequence stops 3 residues before the CDR3 end, and the germline J gene provides the missing end. This chain uses TRBV2 with TRBJ2-1; 12 bases agree with TRBD2. Germline V gene lookup returns CDR1 SNHLY and CDR2 FYNNEI. This CDR3 is built from 15 residues. The ends lost 6 bases at V and 7 bases at J; junction bases unmatched: 7. The CDR3 bases that were read are TGTGCCAGCAGGCCGACTAGCGGGGGAGGTAATGAG. Protein product: CASRPTSGGGNE. The CDR3 reads in full as CASRPTSGGGNEQFF.

Note on this clone: Read coverage stops 3 residues before the CDR3 terminus; the germline J gene supplies the remainder. The V and J genes are TRBV2 and TRBJ2-6; D not certain. This CDR3 comprises 14 residues. Per germline, CDR1 SNHLY and CDR2 FYNNEI. V was clipped by 3 bases and J by 0 bases, with 3 bases between them. Partial CDR3 DNA: TGTGCCAGCAGTGACCGCTCTGGGGCCAACGTC. This sequence encodes CASSDRSGANV. Given in full, the CDR3 is CASSDRSGANVLTF.

With respect to this clone: Read sequence stops 3 residues before the CDR3 end, and the germline J gene provides the missing end. The rearrangement links TRBV20-1 to TRBJ2-5; weak D call: TRBD1 (6 bases). In germline, CDR1 is DFQATT, CDR2 SNEGSKA (reference sequence). V dropped 4 bases and J dropped 3 bases, with 15 bases sitting between them. CDR3 size: 14 residues. CDR3 bases read: TGCAGTGCTACCCGGGACAACACAAAAGAGACC. Protein product: CSATRDNTKET. The CDR3 in its entirety is CSATRDNTKETQYF.

A word on this clone: The sequence runs out 3 residues before the end of the CDR3; the remainder is reconstructed from the germline J gene. The genes are TRBV5-1 and TRBJ2-5; 16 bases are shared with TRBD2. Looked up from germline, CDR1 is SGHRS and CDR2 is YFSETQ. V lost 4 bases and J lost 5; bases outside the gene matches: 14. The CDR3 has 19 amino acids. Partial CDR3 DNA: TGCGCCAGCAGCGTCGCCGGGACTAGCGGGGGGGCGGCTAAGGAGACC. Amino acids: CASSVAGTSGGAAKET. The whole CDR3 sequence is CASSVAGTSGGAAKETQYF.

Regarding this clone: The read terminates 3 residues ahead of where the CDR3 ends, so the germline J gene completes it. The chain recombines TRBV24-1 with TRBJ2-1; D is unresolved. Trimming took off 7 bases at V and 4 bases at J, with 10 bases between the two ends. Germline CDR1 reads KGHDR; CDR2 reads SFDVKD. The CDR3 is 13 residues long. CDR3 loop: CATRGPEYNEQFF. CDR3 bases read: TGTGCCACCAGGGGCCCGGAGTACAATGAG.

On this clone: The CDR3 end lies 3 residues beyond the end of the read and is filled in from the germline J gene. V gene TRBV7-9 combines with J gene TRBJ1-2; 7 nucleotides line up with TRBD1. The CDR3 sequence is 14 residues long. The germline CDR1 and CDR2 sequences are SEHNR and FQNEAQ (reference sequence). The chain's CDR3 is CASSLVWGTDTYTF. Incomplete CDR3 DNA: TGTGCCAGCAGCTTAGTATGGGGGACAGATACC. Full variable domain (remainder filled in from reference TRBV7-9 and TRBJ1-2): DTGVSQNPRHKITKRGQNVTFRCDPISEHNRLYWYRQTLGQGPEFLTYFQNEAQLEKSRLLSDRFSAERPKGSFSTLEIQRTEQGDSAMYLCASSLVWGTDTYTFGSGTRLTVV.

A note on this clone: The read ends 3 residues shy of where the CDR3 ends; the end is completed using the germline J gene. The chain has TRBV28 and TRBJ1-3; TRBD1 is a possible D gene (6 bases). The CDR3 covers 13 residues. V dropped 4 bases and J dropped 8 bases, with 12 bases sitting between them. Germline V gene data show CDR1 as MDHEN and CDR2 as SYDVKM. The CDR3 spells CASSYREEDTIYF. The part of the CDR3 DNA that was read is TGTGCCAGCAGTTACAGGGAAGAGGACACC.

Incomplete CDR3 DNA: TGTGCCACCCGAATGGGACTTTCTTCGGATGAG. Translated, it gives CATRMGLSSDE. The complete CDR3 reads CATRMGLSSDEQFF. This chain links TRBV2 with TRBJ2-1, with D tentatively TRBD2 (6 bases). The read is 3 residues too short to cover the CDR3 end, so that end is filled in from the germline J gene. The CDR3 runs to 14 residues. V was shortened by 10 bases and J by 8 bases, with 21 bases between the two germline ends. Germline CDR1 and CDR2: SNHLY and FYNNEI.

A word on this clone: The read ends 3 residues before the CDR3 terminus; that terminus is restored from the germline J gene. The chain carries TRBV7-9 and TRBJ2-2, with D possibly being TRBD1 (6 bases). The CDR3 consists of 15 residues. The germline gives CDR1 SEHNR, CDR2 FQNEAQ (reference sequence). The CDR3 spells CASSSWTVSLEKLFF. The covered CDR3 bases are TGTGCCAGCAGCTCCTGGACAGTTAGCCTTGAAAAG.